This is a list of T cell receptor beta chains from one sample in a study of T-cell reconstitution after alpha-beta-depleted transplantation in children. One entry per CDR3 protein, called by TCRdb with MiXCR from the PCR reads. The data show about 980,000 distinct CDR3 sequences, roughly 31% seen once. This specimen consisted of PBMCs, mostly from graft donor cells, obtained 360 days after TCRalphabeta/CD19-depleted stem cell transplant. The receptors shown here come from a boy under three years old who had a stem cell transplant for SCID, so the T cells may come from the graft donor. The CDR3 runs from the conserved cysteine through the conserved F or W. Each record gives: D gene, V gene, clone size, J gene, CDR3 DNA, CDR3 protein. A D gene is named only where the DNA matches it firmly. Rows may omit the clone size; those that give it use once, few, many or a size class.

TRBD2,TRBV4-3,-,TRBJ2-2,TGCGCCAGCAGCCAAGATGTTAGCGGGGGGCGCACCGGGGAGCTGTTTTTT,CASSQDVSGGRTGELFF
TRBD1,TRBV9,-,TRBJ1-1,TGTGCCAGCAGCGAATCCGGGACAGGGAACGGGGAGCATGAAGCTTTCTTT,CASSESGTGNGEHEAFF
-,TRBV6-5,-,TRBJ2-7,TGTGCCAGCAGTTACTCTTACCCCGGGACTCCCCTCTACGAGCAGTACTTC,CASSYSYPGTPLYEQYF
-,TRBV7-2,-,TRBJ1-6,TGTGCCAGCAGCTTAGGGGGGTTTTTACCCCTCCACTTT,CASSLGGFLPLHF
-,TRBV29-1,-,TRBJ2-7,TGCAGCGTTGAAGGCATCTCCTACGAGCAGTACTTC,CSVEGISYEQYF
-,TRBV9,-,TRBJ2-1,TGTGCCAGCAGCGTAGAGGGACTCCTCCAGTCCAATGAGCAGTTCTTC,CASSVEGLLQSNEQFF
TRBD2,TRBV2,once,TRBJ2-7,TGTGCCAGCAGTGACCCCGGGACTACCACCTACGAGCAGTACTTC,CASSDPGTTTYEQYF
-,TRBV5-1,many,TRBJ1-5,TGCGCCAGCAGCCCAGGACACGGAGATAGCAATCAGCCCCAGCATTTT,CASSPGHGDSNQPQHF
-,TRBV27,-,TRBJ2-5,TGTGCCCCCCGGGAGTCTCAAGAGACCCAGTACTTC,CAPRESQETQYF
TRBD2,TRBV6-2/TRBV6-3,-,TRBJ2-1,TGTGCCAGCAGTTACTCCCTACTGACTAGCGGGGGGTCCCGCGGGGAGCAGTTCTTC,CASSYSLLTSGGSRGEQFF
-,TRBV10-3,few,TRBJ2-7,TGTGCCATCAGTCAGGGGGGGTACGAGCAGTACTTC,CAISQGGYEQYF
-,TRBV12-3/TRBV12-4,-,TRBJ1-1,TGTGCCAGCAGTTTAGCCCCATCCCAGATGAACACTGAAGCTTTCTTT,CASSLAPSQMNTEAFF
-,TRBV14,-,TRBJ2-5,TGTGCCAGCAGCCCATGGGGCTTGTACCAAGAGACCCAGTACTTC,CASSPWGLYQETQYF
TRBD1,TRBV27,-,TRBJ2-7,TGTGCCAGCAGTTCCTTCGGGACAGCAGTCTACGAGCAGTACTTC,CASSSFGTAVYEQYF
TRBD2,TRBV20-1,-,TRBJ2-1,TGCAGTGGGGCTAGCGGGGGATATGAGCAGTTCTTC,CSGASGGYEQFF
-,TRBV7-9,-,TRBJ1-2,TGTGCCAGCAGTAGGGGAGCCAGGCCTGACTATGGCTACACCTTC,CASSRGARPDYGYTF
-,TRBV12-3/TRBV12-4,-,TRBJ2-1,TGTGCCAGCAGCAGCCCCCCCCTGGGCAATGAGCAGTTCTTC,CASSSPPLGNEQFF
TRBD2,TRBV7-8,-,TRBJ2-3,TGTGCCAGCAGCACCCGGACTAGCGGGGGCAATTACACAGATACGCAGTATTTT,CASSTRTSGGNYTDTQYF
-,TRBV24-1,few,TRBJ2-2,TGTGCCACCAGTGATGTGGGTCTGAACACCGGGGAGCTGTTTTTT,CATSDVGLNTGELFF
-,TRBV7-2,-,TRBJ2-7,TGTGCCAGCAGCTTGAGGCCGGACAGCAACGAGCAGTACTTC,CASSLRPDSNEQYF
-,TRBV19,-,TRBJ2-1,TGTGCCGCAGCCAGGGACTTGAGCTCCTACAATGAGCAGTTCTTC,CAAARDLSSYNEQFF
-,TRBV20-1,-,TRBJ1-6,TGCAGTGCGTCGCCCAGGGGATTTGGCAATTCACCCCTCCACTTT,CSASPRGFGNSPLHF
-,TRBV5-1,-,TRBJ1-2,TGCGCCAGTAGCGGGCAGTCCTATGGCTACACCTTC,CASSGQSYGYTF
-,TRBV7-9,-,TRBJ1-2,TGTGCCAGCAGCTTAGTTTTTTTGGACGGCTTTGTCTTC,CASSLVFLDGFVF
TRBD2,TRBV3-1,-,TRBJ2-1,TGTGCCAGCAGCCAAGTAGGCCCTAGCGGCTACAATGAGCAGTTCTTC,CASSQVGPSGYNEQFF
-,TRBV12-3/TRBV12-4,-,TRBJ1-1,TGTGCCATTGGGAAAGCTTTCTTT,CAIGKAFF